There are many counts of the clone carrying this T cell receptor (beta chain). The germline V gene has CDR1 DFQATT and CDR2 SNEGSKA (reference sequence). This CDR3 has 11 residues. The V end was cut by 0 bases, the J end by 8 bases, with 8 bases between. This sample was included in a study of spatial heterogeneity in lung cancer. Across the whole study: Sequencing covered available follow-up PBMC samples collected a median of approximately 2 years after resection.

MiXCR, applied by TCRdb to the 5' RACE reads, yields one record per CDR3 protein. Among tens of thousands of distinct CDR3 sequences, roughly 8.9% were seen once, and the ten largest hold roughly 1.9%. The time point here: blood at routine non-recurrence follow-up after resection. The sequenced material consisted of unsorted whole RNA from tumor, nontumor lung or frozen PBMC. The sequence was obtained from a female donor with early-stage non-small cell lung cancer. The sequences come from PBMCs, collected at follow-up. J is TRBJ2-7 and V is TRBV20-1; D is undetermined. The CDR3 loop reads CSARDQIKQYF. In DNA, the CDR3 is TGCAGTGCTAGAGATCAGATAAAGCAGTACTTC.